The clone carrying this T cell receptor beta chain was detected only a few times. Its antigen is not known. This specimen belongs to a study of human T cells and chemical hapten exposure. CDR1 and CDR2 (germline): ENHRY, SYGVKD. V lost 5 bases and J 6 bases, leaving 11 bases between the germline ends. The length of the CDR3 is 12 residues. As for time point: patch test 1, 2 weeks after DPC sensitization. The treatment denotes: therapeutic diphenylcyclopropenone sensitization with weekly scalp DPC. It was from unfractionated whole blood that total RNA was extracted. Individual cDNA molecules in this library carried unique molecular identifiers. TCRdb independently ran MiXCR on the RACE reads; one entry per CDR3 protein. The sample includes about 100,000 distinct CDR3 sequences, approximately 10% seen only once; the top ten take around 3.4%. Study findings and constraints: Versus controls, expanded TCRs had significantly more large CDR3 similarity clusters.

V usage is TRBV10-3 and J usage is TRBJ2-7; a possible D gene is TRBD2 (6 bases). This clonotype was obtained from a middle-aged woman with alopecia areata. Some clones in this sample may be carry-over from other donors' samples. Source: whole blood, taken in connection with sensitization to the hapten diphenylcyclopropenone (DPC). The CDR3 here is CAISPGEREQYF. In nucleotides, the CDR3 is TGTGCCATCAGTCCGGGGGAACGCGAGCAGTACTTC.